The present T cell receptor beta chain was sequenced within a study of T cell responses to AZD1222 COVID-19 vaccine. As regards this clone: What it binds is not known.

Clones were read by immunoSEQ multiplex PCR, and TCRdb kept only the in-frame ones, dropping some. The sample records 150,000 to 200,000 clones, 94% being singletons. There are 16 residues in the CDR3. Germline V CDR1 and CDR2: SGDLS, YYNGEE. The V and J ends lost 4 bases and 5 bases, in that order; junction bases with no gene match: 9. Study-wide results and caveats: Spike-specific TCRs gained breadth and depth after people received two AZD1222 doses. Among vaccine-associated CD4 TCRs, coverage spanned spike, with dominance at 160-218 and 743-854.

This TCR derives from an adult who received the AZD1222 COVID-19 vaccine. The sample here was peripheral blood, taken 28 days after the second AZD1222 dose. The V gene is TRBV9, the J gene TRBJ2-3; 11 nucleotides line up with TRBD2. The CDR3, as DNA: TGTGCCAGCAGCCTCCTAGCGGGAGGTTCGGGAGATACGCAGTATTTT. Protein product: CASSLLAGGSGDTQYF.